The present T cell receptor beta chain was sequenced within a study of T cell responses to AZD1222 COVID-19 vaccine. General study points: Sampled repertoires all dated from after the peak T cell response. The study identified only five to seven AZD1222 recipients as seropositive at baseline. Vaccine-associated CD4 TCRs spanned spike, dominant at 160-218 and 743-854. Females outnumbered males among donors, who were mostly white British; clonal diversity was possibly underestimated.

This clone was recorded once. Its antigen is not known. Here immunoSEQ multiplex PCR was the method, and the copy in TCRdb shows in-frame clones only, minus some. This sample has over 100,000 clones, with roughly 90% found just once. Germline V gene sequence: CDR1 SGHRS, CDR2 YFSETQ. The CDR3 spans 14 residues. The V and J ends lost 1 base and 6 bases respectively, with 10 bases between them. The sequence derives from an adult in good health. Material: peripheral blood, obtained on day 0 of AZD1222 vaccination. This chain joins TRBV5-1 and TRBJ2-2; D possibly corresponds to TRBD1 (6 bases). The CDR3 reads CASSLIGQSGELFF. Written as DNA, the CDR3 is TGCGCCAGCAGCTTGATAGGACAGTCCGGGGAGCTGTTTTTT.